This TCR beta chain was recovered during a study of CXCR3-negative and CXCR3-positive naive CD8 T cells. Whole-study results and caveats: Naive cells positive for CXCR3 carried more hydrophobic TRB CDR3s than CXCR3-negative ones.

On this clonotype itself: Its matching antigen is unknown.

Via 5' RACE with UMI labels, TRB cDNA libraries were prepared. TCRdb re-called the 5' RACE reads and gives one entry per CDR3 protein, without DNA. The sample table includes around 160,000 distinct CDR3 sequences. This sequence originates from a human donor in good health. Some clones in this sample may be carry-over from other donors' samples. The specimen was naive CXCR3+ CD8+ T cells from blood. As for subset: CD45RO-CCR7+CD27+CD95- naive CD8+ T cells expressing CXCR3 (TNR3+).

CDR3 amino acids: CASSKRGRGRPFSYNSPLHF. V is TRBV21-1 and J is TRBJ1-6. TRBV21-1 is given as a pseudogene. The length of the CDR3 is 20 residues.